The 22 T cell receptor beta chains below all came from one sample that was sequenced in a study of identical twins. TCRdb used MiXCR to reprocess the 5' RACE reads, holding one entry per CDR3 protein. The sample records about 690,000 distinct CDR3 sequences, over 5% being singletons. The sequencing input was naive T cells sorted from blood. The receptors come from a man in his late teens or twenties in good health.

This clonotype was counted ten times or more. The chain combines TRBV6-1 with TRBJ2-3; 9 bases are shared with TRBD2. V lost 7 bases and J lost 7; bases outside the gene matches: 15. This CDR3 has 16 residues. CDR1 MNHNS and CDR2 SASEGT come from the germline V gene. As DNA, the CDR3 is TGTGCCAGCACCAGAAAGGGGGCTAGCGGGAAGTATACGCAGTATTTT. This gives the protein CASTRKGASGKYTQYF.

This chain connects TRBV9 to TRBJ2-7; D gene ambiguous. The CDR3 totals 14 residues. CDR1 SGDLS and CDR2 YYNGEE come from the germline V gene. V lost 1 base and J 2 bases, leaving 10 bases between the germline ends. CDR3 loop: CASSVFPGTYEQYF. The CDR3 nucleotides are TGTGCCAGCAGCGTATTTCCCGGTACCTACGAGCAGTACTTC.

V gene TRBV6-6 combines with J gene TRBJ1-3; a possible D gene is TRBD1 (5 bases). Per germline, CDR1 MNHNY and CDR2 SVGAGI (reference sequence). CDR3 length: 13 residues. Between the trimmed V and J ends, which lost 5 bases and 6 bases, there was a span of 11 bases. CDR3 coding DNA: TGTGCCAGCAGTACAGGCACCGAAAACACCATATATTTT. Its protein product is CASSTGTENTIYF.

This clonotype was observed many times. The rearrangement links TRBV6-5 to TRBJ2-7, with TRBD1 as a possible D gene (6 bases). The length of the CDR3 is 14 residues. The V gene's germline CDR1 is MNHEY and CDR2 SVGAGI. Trimming cost V 2 bases and J 3 bases, with 11 bases left between them. CDR3 loop: CASSYGDTVYEQYV. The CDR3 DNA is TGTGCCAGCAGTTACGGGGACACTGTCTACGAGCAGTACGTC.

This clonotype was counted only a few times. V is TRBV10-3 and J is TRBJ2-2, with 9 bases fitting TRBD1. CDR3 size: 14 residues. Germline assignment: CDR1 ENHRY and CDR2 SYGVKD. J was trimmed by 5 bases and V by 6 bases; bases with no gene match: 4. The CDR3 bases are TGTGCCATCAGCGGGACAGGGCGTACCGGGGAGCTGTTTTTT. Its protein product is CAISGTGRTGELFF.

This clonotype was recorded at least ten times. The CDR3 loop is CASSLGAGNEKLFF. The CDR3 DNA sequence: TGTGCCAGCAGCTTAGGTGCAGGGAATGAAAAACTGTTTTTT. V usage is TRBV7-9 and J usage is TRBJ1-4; D is perhaps TRBD1 (5 bases). V shed 1 base and J shed 5 bases, with 8 bases lying between them. The CDR3 has 14 amino acids. The germline gives CDR1 SEHNR, CDR2 FQNEAQ (reference sequence).

This clonotype was observed at least ten times. The chain combines TRBV15 with TRBJ2-7; no clear D. CDR3 length equals 12 residues. Deletions cut 0 bases from V and 10 bases from J, with 10 bases between. The germline gives CDR1 LNHNV, CDR2 YYDKDF (reference sequence). In nucleotides, the CDR3 is TGTGCCACCAGCAGAGATAGGAGAATACAGTACTTC. Amino acids: CATSRDRRIQYF.

This clonotype was picked up a small number of times. This chain connects TRBV6-2 or TRBV6-3 to TRBJ2-7, with 9 bases identical to TRBD1. The CDR3 is 18 amino acids. Germline V gene data show CDR1 as MNHEY and CDR2 as SVGEGT. V dropped 2 bases and J dropped 4; count of bases not matched to a gene: 15. CDR3 protein: CASSYPIDGQGPRYEQYF. DNA for the CDR3: TGTGCCAGCAGTTACCCCATTGACGGACAGGGGCCAAGGTACGAGCAGTACTTC.

This chain connects TRBV7-3 to TRBJ1-1; 8 positions agree with TRBD1. CDR1 and CDR2 from the germline V gene are SGHTA and FQGTGA. The CDR3 is 18 amino acids. Trimming took 3 bases from V and 4 from J; bases not matched to a gene: 16. The CDR3 here is CASSLHPGQGTSGTEAFF. DNA for the CDR3: TGTGCCAGCAGCTTGCACCCAGGACAGGGAACTTCGGGCACTGAAGCTTTCTTT.

This clonotype was counted only a few times. The genes are TRBV10-3 and TRBJ1-1, with D maybe TRBD1 (5 bases). V was trimmed by 0 bases and J by 4 bases, leaving 12 bases between them. The germline V gene encodes CDR1 ENHRY and CDR2 SYGVKD. This CDR3 has 15 residues. The CDR3 spells CAISESSGRGTEAFF. CDR3 in DNA: TGTGCCATCAGTGAGTCGTCAGGGCGGGGCACTGAAGCTTTCTTT.

Ten or more counts support this clonotype. The chain employs TRBV27 and TRBJ2-7, with D possibly being TRBD2 (6 bases). This CDR3 region has 16 residues. The V end lost 7 bases, the J end lost 2 bases, and 21 bases lay between the germline ends. Germline V gene lookup returns CDR1 MNHEY and CDR2 SMNVEV (reference sequence). CDR3 sequence: CASKMGLLSGAYEQYF. The DNA for the CDR3 is TGTGCCAGCAAGATGGGACTTCTGAGCGGAGCCTACGAGCAGTACTTC.

The sample holds many counts of this clonotype. This chain connects TRBV10-3 to TRBJ2-2; no definite D call. This CDR3 is 11 amino acids long. Germline values: CDR1 ENHRY, CDR2 SYGVKD. V was shortened by 10 bases and J by 3 bases, with 6 bases between the two germline ends. CDR3 in amino acids: CATHDTGELFF. CDR3 in DNA: TGTGCCACCCACGACACCGGGGAGCTGTTTTTT.

This clonotype was counted a few times. This sequence joins TRBV5-1 and TRBJ2-6; no firm D call. V was cut by 4 bases and J by 3 bases, with 14 bases left in between. This CDR3 is built from 16 residues. Germline CDR1 and CDR2: SGHRS and YFSETQ. The CDR3 DNA reads as TGCGCCAGCAGCCCCTTTCCGACGTTTGGGGCCAACGTCCTGACTTTC. Its protein is CASSPFPTFGANVLTF.

V and J are TRBV7-9 and TRBJ2-7, with 7 nucleotides matching TRBD1. The CDR3 consists of 15 residues. The junction had 7 bases not matched to a gene; V was cut back by 3 bases and J by 2 bases. The germline gives CDR1 SEHNR, CDR2 FQNEAQ (reference sequence). DNA of the CDR3: TGTGCCAGCAGCTTGCTCCGGGACAGCCCCTACGAGCAGTACTTC. Protein sequence: CASSLLRDSPYEQYF.

This clonotype was recorded at least ten times. The chain's CDR3 is CAISDPTGRSPEAFF. CDR3 nucleotide sequence: TGTGCCATCAGTGACCCAACGGGACGCAGCCCCGAAGCTTTCTTT. The V and J genes are TRBV10-3 and TRBJ1-1; perhaps TRBD1 as D (5 bases). In germline, CDR1 is ENHRY, CDR2 SYGVKD. Trimming cost V 3 bases and J 8 bases, with 19 bases left between them. The CDR3 extends over 15 amino acids.

This clonotype appeared once. A far larger clone is one base from this, pointing to a likely read error. This is likely a read error, given that the CDR3 carries no conserved phenylalanine or tryptophan at its end. The chain combines TRBV29-1 with TRBJ2-1; D unresolved. This CDR3 spans 8 amino acids. Germline-derived CDR1 and CDR2 are SQVTM and ANQGSEA. Trimming took 4 bases from V and 10 from J, leaving 2 bases between them. The CDR3 region has the DNA TGCAGCGTTGGGGAGCAGTTCTGC. Protein product: CSVGEQFC.

This clonotype was seen many times. The V gene is TRBV24-1, the J gene TRBJ2-3, with a possible D match to TRBD2 (5 bases). CDR1 and CDR2 (germline): KGHDR, SFDVKD. Trimming stripped 6 bases from V and 4 bases from J, with 13 bases between. CDR3 length equals 14 residues. CDR3 residues: CATSPTAGSDTQYF. DNA of the CDR3: TGTGCCACCAGTCCCACCGCGGGCTCAGATACGCAGTATTTT.

V and J are TRBV12-3 or TRBV12-4 and TRBJ2-1; 8 nucleotides line up with TRBD1. The CDR3 sequence is 15 residues long. J lost 5 bases, V lost 4 bases, and 7 bases had no gene match. The CDR3 region has the DNA TGTGCCAGCAGTTCTACCGGGACAGGCAACAATGAGCAGTTCTTC. As protein: CASSSTGTGNNEQFF.

This clonotype was recorded at least ten times. V is TRBV7-9 and J is TRBJ2-2; 7 bases agree with TRBD1. The CDR3 contains 15 residues. Per the germline V gene, CDR1 is SEHNR and CDR2 is FQNEAQ (reference sequence). With 4 bases clipped from V and 5 bases from J, the junction kept 7 bases outside the gene matches. CDR3 sequence: CASSSTGSGTGELFF. CDR3 sequence (DNA): TGTGCCAGCAGCTCGACAGGGAGTGGAACCGGGGAGCTGTTTTTT.

The chain recombines TRBV6-5 with TRBJ1-2; no reliable D call. Trimming shortened V by 2 bases and J by 4 bases, and 8 bases separated the two germline ends. Germline V lookup: CDR1 MNHEY, CDR2 SVGAGI. This CDR3 is 13 amino acids long. CDR3 bases: TGTGCCAGCAGTTACCCCAAGGGCTATGGCTACACCTTC. The encoded protein is CASSYPKGYGYTF.

Many counts were recorded for this clonotype. CDR3 loop: CASKTREHGSGNEQFF. CDR3 nucleotides: TGTGCCAGCAAGACCAGGGAGCACGGGTCGGGTAATGAGCAGTTCTTC. This sequence joins TRBV6-1 and TRBJ2-1; tentatively, D is TRBD1 or TRBD2 (5 bases each). The CDR3 has 16 residues. The V gene's germline CDR1 is MNHNS and CDR2 SASEGT. Trimming removed 7 bases at V and 7 bases at J, with 23 bases between.

The V and J genes are TRBV19 and TRBJ2-1; D may be TRBD2 (5 bases). This CDR3 contains 15 residues. Trimming took off 0 bases at V and 2 bases at J, with 8 bases between the two ends. Germline loops: CDR1 LNHDA, CDR2 SQIVND (reference sequence). The CDR3: CASSIELGTYNEQFF. The CDR3 DNA follows: TGTGCCAGTAGTATAGAGCTCGGGACCTACAATGAGCAGTTCTTC.